The next 31 T cell receptor beta chains were all read from a single sample in a study of T cell repertoires in cytomegalovirus infection. TCRdb used MiXCR to reprocess the reads, holding one entry per CDR3 protein. The sample shows nearly 700,000 distinct CDR3 sequences, around a third of them seen only once. These receptors are not linked to any known antigen. Sequenced material: cultured PBMCs, taken from culture after CMV antigen stimulation. The receptors here all came from a human donor in good health (CMV status not recorded). Some clones in this sample may be carry-over from other donors' samples.

There are many counts of this clonotype. The genes are TRBV7-2 and TRBJ2-7; no reliable D call. This CDR3 has 11 residues. The germline V gene encodes CDR1 SGHTA and CDR2 FQGNSA. The V end was cut by 10 bases, the J end by 3 bases, with 10 bases between. The CDR3 protein is CATMTRYEQYF. The CDR3 DNA reads TGTGCCACCATGACTCGCTACGAGCAGTACTTC.

In its sample, this clonotype was seen many times. The chain couples TRBV7-2 to TRBJ2-7; 7 nucleotides line up with TRBD1. V lost 5 bases and J lost 2; bases outside the gene matches: 15. Germline V gene data show CDR1 as SGHTA and CDR2 as FQGNSA. This CDR3 comprises 17 residues. The DNA for the CDR3 is TGTGCCAGCAGCCTTACGGGACCGGGACAGTACACCTACGAGCAGTACTTC. Residues: CASSLTGPGQYTYEQYF.

Only a few counts were recorded for this clonotype. The rearrangement joins TRBV4-2 to TRBJ1-4, with 11 positions matching TRBD1. The CDR3 contains 19 residues. Germline CDR1 is LGHNA and CDR2 is YNFKEQ. The V segment lost 2 bases and the J segment 0 bases; nucleotides outside the gene matches: 8. CDR3 in amino acids: CASSQWTGGGDATNEKLFF. The CDR3 DNA follows: TGTGCCAGCAGCCAATGGACAGGGGGCGGAGATGCAACTAATGAAAAACTGTTTTTT.

This clonotype was picked up many times. The chain is built from TRBV7-2 and TRBJ1-4; 8 nucleotides align to TRBD1. Trimming took 5 bases from V and 6 from J; bases not matched to a gene: 5. In germline, CDR1 is SGHTA, CDR2 FQGNSA. The CDR3 has 14 residues. The CDR3 bases are TGTGCCAGCAGCCTCAGGGGGCGTGATGAAAAACTGTTTTTT. It codes for CASSLRGRDEKLFF.

The chain carries TRBV6-2 or TRBV6-3 and TRBJ2-1; D is uncertain. V gave up 1 base and J gave up 5 bases, with 6 bases separating them. The CDR3 has 13 residues. CDR1 is MNHEY, CDR2 SVGEGT, per germline. CDR3 region: CASSYFTNNEQFF. CDR3 nucleotide sequence: TGTGCCAGCAGTTACTTCACCAACAATGAGCAGTTCTTC.

The J gene is TRBJ1-5, the V gene TRBV29-1; D is perhaps TRBD1 (5 bases). CDR1 and CDR2 from the germline V gene are SQVTM and ANQGSEA. The V end lost 8 bases, the J end lost 0 bases, and 14 bases lay between the germline ends. This CDR3 is 14 amino acids long. The CDR3 nucleotides are TGCAGCATCAAAACTGGGGGTAGCAATCAGCCCCAGCATTTT. Translated, it gives CSIKTGGSNQPQHF. Drawing the rest from reference TRBV29-1 and TRBJ1-5, the complete variable domain is SAVISQKPSRDICQRGTSLTIQCQVDSQVTMMFWYRQQPGQSLTLIATANQGSEATYESGFVIDKFPISRPNLTFSTLTVSNMSPEDSSIYLCSIKTGGSNQPQHFGDGTRLSIL.

This clonotype was recorded many times. V and J are TRBV7-2 and TRBJ1-2; D may be TRBD1 (5 bases). This CDR3 region has 16 residues. CDR1 and CDR2 from the germline V gene are SGHTA and FQGNSA. The germline V and J ends were trimmed by 2 bases and 3 bases, with 16 bases remaining between them. CDR3 sequence (DNA): TGTGCCAGCAGCTTATATTCAGGGATCCGGGACTATGGCTACACCTTC. Translation gives CASSLYSGIRDYGYTF.

This clonotype was seen a handful of times. The chain joins TRBV4-3 to TRBJ2-1; 12 bases fit TRBD2. The CDR3 is 17 residues long. The germline CDR1 and CDR2 sequences are LGHNA and YSLEER. With V trimmed by 0 bases and J by 4 bases, 4 bases remained unmatched. CDR3 residues: CASSQDWTSGIYNEQFF. For the CDR3, the DNA is TGCGCCAGCAGCCAAGATTGGACTAGCGGGATTTACAATGAGCAGTTCTTC.

This clonotype was counted only a few times. The chain uses TRBV20-1 and TRBJ2-1; TRBD2 agrees at 13 bases. The germline V gene encodes CDR1 DFQATT and CDR2 SNEGSKA (reference sequence). The V gene end was trimmed by 3 bases and the J gene end by 7 bases; junction bases not matched to a gene: 3. The CDR3 contains 14 residues. This CDR3 reads CSARGLAGINEQFF. The CDR3 DNA sequence: TGCAGTGCTAGGGGACTAGCGGGAATAAATGAGCAGTTCTTC.

The sample holds a few counts of this clonotype. A much bigger clone sits one base away, suggesting this may be a read error. V usage is TRBV6-5 and J usage is TRBJ2-1; TRBD2 matches at 12 bases. There are 15 residues in the CDR3. Germline assignment: CDR1 MNHEY and CDR2 SVGAGI. With 2 bases clipped from V and 4 bases from J, the junction kept 0 bases outside the gene matches. The CDR3 is CASSYGTSGYNEQFF. The CDR3 coding sequence is TGTGCCAGCAGTTACGGGACTAGCGGGTACAATGAGCAGTTCTTC.

The J gene is TRBJ2-1, the V gene TRBV5-8, with 8 nucleotides matching TRBD2. The CDR3 covers 15 residues. Germline V lookup: CDR1 SGHTS, CDR2 YDEGEE. Trimming at V came to 4 bases and at J to 8 bases, leaving 11 bases not matched to a gene. CDR3 in amino acids: CASSTGLGGAHEQFF. The CDR3 nucleotides read TGTGCCAGCAGCACGGGACTCGGGGGGGCACATGAGCAGTTCTTC.

The chain employs TRBV20-1 and TRBJ2-1, with TRBD2 matching 12 bases. The V gene's germline CDR1 is DFQATT and CDR2 SNEGSKA (reference sequence). V shed 1 base and J 5 bases; nucleotides not matched to a gene: 9. CDR3 size: 17 residues. The CDR3 coding sequence is TGCAGTGCTAGAGCCTACGGACTAGCGGGACGGAACAATGAGCAGTTCTTC. Translation gives CSARAYGLAGRNNEQFF.

V usage is TRBV5-6 and J usage is TRBJ2-1; possibly TRBD1 for D (5 bases). There are 16 residues in the CDR3. V was trimmed by 0 bases and J by 0 bases, leaving 10 bases between them. The germline gives CDR1 SGHDT, CDR2 YYEEEE. In DNA form, the CDR3 reads TGTGCCAGCAGCTTGGCCAGGGTTTACTCCTACAATGAGCAGTTCTTC. Translating gives CASSLARVYSYNEQFF.

This clonotype has a handful of counts. The CDR3 DNA sequence: TGCAGTGCTTTGAAGGGTAGCAGCAATCAGCCCCAGCATTTT. It yields the protein CSALKGSSNQPQHF. The rearrangement joins TRBV20-1 to TRBJ1-5; D is ambiguous. The germline V gene has CDR1 DFQATT and CDR2 SNEGSKA (reference sequence). The CDR3 has 14 residues. Trimming pared 5 bases from V and 1 base from J, leaving 12 bases between.

Only one count was recorded for this clonotype. In nucleotides, the CDR3 is TGTGCCAGCACCCTTTTGAGGGGCACTGAAGCTTTCTTT. It translates to CASTLLRGTEAFF. The V gene is TRBV28, the J gene TRBJ1-1; D perhaps matches TRBD1 (5 bases). Trimming removed 7 bases from V and 4 bases from J, with 13 bases in between. Germline CDR1 reads MDHEN; CDR2 reads SYDVKM. This CDR3 contains 13 residues.

In this sample, this clonotype turned up a few times. The genes are TRBV5-5 and TRBJ1-1; tentatively, D is TRBD1 (5 bases). Trimming pared 2 bases from V and 1 base from J, leaving 21 bases between. Germline lookup yields CDR1 SGHKS and CDR2 YYEKEE (reference sequence). The CDR3 is 18 residues long. The CDR3 DNA reads as TGTGCCAGCAGCTTTTTTTCTGTCGGGACGACTGAGAACACTGAAGCTTTCTTT. It encodes CASSFFSVGTTENTEAFF.

Of note for this clonotype: An end of the junction does not agree with germline; a read error may underlie this. The chain employs TRBV5-6 and TRBJ2-7; D not resolved. Per germline, CDR1 SGHDT and CDR2 YYEEEE. This CDR3 has 13 residues. The CDR3 sequence: CASSYRLPYEQSF. CDR3 nucleotide sequence: TGTGCCAGCAGCTACCGATTACCTTACGAGCAGTCCTTC.

The chain is built from TRBV6-1 and TRBJ2-2; 16 bases match TRBD2. V was clipped by 6 bases and J by 3 bases; unmatched bases: 7. The CDR3 is 18 residues long. Per germline, CDR1 MNHNS and CDR2 SASEGT. CDR3 sequence: CASRGTSGRASHTGELFF. The CDR3 DNA reads TGTGCCAGCAGGGGGACTAGCGGGAGGGCCTCCCACACCGGGGAGCTGTTTTTT.

The genes are TRBV6-8 and TRBJ2-7; TRBD1 matches at 8 bases. CDR3 size: 12 residues. Germline assignment: CDR1 MNHGY and CDR2 SAAAGT. Trimming cost V 6 bases and J 6 bases; bases outside gene matches: 4. The CDR3 DNA reads as TGTGCCAGCAGATACGACAGGGGCGAGCAGTACTTC. Protein sequence: CASRYDRGEQYF.

This clonotype appeared a few times. This sequence joins TRBV15 and TRBJ1-2; no clear D gene. The CDR3 has 13 amino acids. CDR1 LNHNV and CDR2 YYDKDF come from the germline V gene (reference sequence). With 5 bases removed from V and 3 bases from J, the gap between germline ends came to 10 bases. The CDR3 region is CATSQGSHYGYTF. CDR3 bases: TGTGCCACCAGCCAAGGCAGTCACTATGGCTACACCTTC.

This clonotype showed up many times. The chain couples TRBV7-8 to TRBJ1-2; TRBD1 matches at 8 bases. The V gene's germline CDR1 is SGHVS and CDR2 FQNEAQ. V was clipped by 4 bases and J by 7 bases; unmatched bases: 5. CDR3 size: 13 residues. In DNA form, the CDR3 reads TGTGCCAGCAGCTCCCGGACAGGGCGTGGCTACACCTTC. Translating gives CASSSRTGRGYTF.

The chain carries TRBV6-5 and TRBJ1-6, with D unclear. Trimming left V 6 bases short and J 8 bases short, with 11 bases between. The CDR3 is 13 amino acids. Germline CDR1 MNHEY, CDR2 SVGAGI. The CDR3 region has the DNA TGTGCCAGCAGACCTACCGCTGATTCACCCCTCCACTTT. It translates to CASRPTADSPLHF.

The chain carries TRBV7-9 and TRBJ1-1; the D gene is possibly TRBD1 (5 bases). Germline CDR1 reads SEHNR; CDR2 reads FQNEAQ (reference sequence). The CDR3 runs 16 residues. V was trimmed by 2 bases and J by 0 bases, leaving 13 bases between them. The CDR3 DNA is TGTGCCAGCAGCTTACTAGGGACTGGAATGAACACTGAAGCTTTCTTT. It codes for CASSLLGTGMNTEAFF.

The chain has TRBV7-9 and TRBJ2-7, with D possibly called TRBD1 or TRBD2 (5 bases each). Trimming left V 1 base short and J 7 bases short, with 11 bases between. The germline gives CDR1 SEHNR, CDR2 FQNEAQ (reference sequence). The CDR3 length is 13 residues. The CDR3 bases are TGTGCCAGCAGCTTAGACAGGTCGGGAGAGCAGTACTTC. The encoded protein is CASSLDRSGEQYF. The whole variable domain, filled in from reference TRBV7-9 and TRBJ2-7, reads DTGVSQNPRHKITKRGQNVTFRCDPISEHNRLYWYRQTLGQGPEFLTYFQNEAQLEKSRLLSDRFSAERPKGSFSTLEIQRTEQGDSAMYLCASSLDRSGEQYFGPGTRLTVT.

The J gene is TRBJ1-1, the V gene TRBV23-1; D gene unclear. TRBV23-1 counts as an open reading frame of uncertain function. The length of the CDR3 is 10 residues. The V end was cut by 7 bases, the J end by 7 bases, with 7 bases between. The CDR3 region is CASNTYEAFF. The CDR3, as DNA: TGCGCCAGCAACACCTATGAAGCTTTCTTT.

This clonotype came up a few times. The rearrangement joins TRBV20-1 to TRBJ2-1, with a possible D match to TRBD1 (6 bases). The CDR3 extends over 16 amino acids. V gave up 4 bases and J gave up 0 bases, with 16 bases separating them. CDR1 and CDR2 (germline): DFQATT, SNEGSKA (reference sequence). The CDR3 protein is CSATTYDRSSYNEQFF. DNA of the CDR3: TGCAGTGCTACAACGTACGACAGGAGCTCCTACAATGAGCAGTTCTTC.

Comments on this clonotype: A read error is likely, as this CDR3 ends without the conserved phenylalanine or tryptophan. The limits of the CDR3 on the DNA are not certain, so only TCRdb's listed CDR3 is given. The J gene is TRBJ2-1, the V gene TRBV20-1; the D segment call TRBD1 is taken from the table without a DNA check. The CDR3 comprises 13 residues, both ends counted. The germline CDR1 and CDR2 sequences are DFQATT and SNEGSKA (reference sequence). The CDR3 is CSARDQARLKPTL.

This clonotype was seen a handful of times. This chain connects TRBV19 to TRBJ2-1; D perhaps matches TRBD2 (5 bases). Trimming pared 3 bases from V and 1 base from J, leaving 10 bases between. Germline V CDR1 and CDR2: LNHDA, SQIVND (reference sequence). The CDR3 has 15 residues. The DNA of the CDR3 is TGTGCCAGTAGTATCCTACTAGTGTCCTACAATGAGCAGTTCTTC. Its translation is CASSILLVSYNEQFF. The full variable domain, rest sourced from reference TRBV19 and TRBJ2-1, is DGGITQSPKYLFRKEGQNVTLSCEQNLNHDAMYWYRQDPGQGLRLIYYSQIVNDFQKGDIAEGYSVSREKKESFPLTVTSAQKNPTAFYLCASSILLVSYNEQFFGPGTRLTVL.

This CDR3 reads CASSPMGQGGMGTEAFF. The DNA for the CDR3 is TGTGCCAGCTCACCGATGGGACAGGGGGGTATGGGGACTGAAGCTTTCTTT. The chain couples TRBV18 to TRBJ1-1; TRBD1 agrees at 11 bases. The CDR3 has 17 amino acids. V lost 3 bases to trimming and J lost 5 bases; unmatched junction nucleotides: 11. Germline CDR1 is KGHSH and CDR2 is LQKENI.

The genes are TRBV20-1 and TRBJ2-1; no definite D call. From germline, CDR1 is DFQATT and CDR2 SNEGSKA (reference sequence). CDR3 length: 15 amino acids. The V end lost 0 bases, the J end lost 3 bases, and 12 bases lay between the germline ends. CDR3 DNA: TGCAGTGCTAGAGATGCACGAAAGAGCTACAATGAGCAGTTCTTC. Its protein is CSARDARKSYNEQFF.

This clonotype was counted between two and nine times. The J gene is TRBJ1-2, the V gene TRBV7-9; D may be TRBD1 (6 bases). In germline, CDR1 is SEHNR, CDR2 FQNEAQ (reference sequence). V was cut by 5 bases and J by 1 base, with 20 bases left in between. The CDR3 is made up of 17 amino acids. CDR3 nucleotides: TGTGCCAGCAGCCGAATCAGGGGAGCTCTCCGTAACTATGGCTACACCTTC. This codes for CASSRIRGALRNYGYTF.